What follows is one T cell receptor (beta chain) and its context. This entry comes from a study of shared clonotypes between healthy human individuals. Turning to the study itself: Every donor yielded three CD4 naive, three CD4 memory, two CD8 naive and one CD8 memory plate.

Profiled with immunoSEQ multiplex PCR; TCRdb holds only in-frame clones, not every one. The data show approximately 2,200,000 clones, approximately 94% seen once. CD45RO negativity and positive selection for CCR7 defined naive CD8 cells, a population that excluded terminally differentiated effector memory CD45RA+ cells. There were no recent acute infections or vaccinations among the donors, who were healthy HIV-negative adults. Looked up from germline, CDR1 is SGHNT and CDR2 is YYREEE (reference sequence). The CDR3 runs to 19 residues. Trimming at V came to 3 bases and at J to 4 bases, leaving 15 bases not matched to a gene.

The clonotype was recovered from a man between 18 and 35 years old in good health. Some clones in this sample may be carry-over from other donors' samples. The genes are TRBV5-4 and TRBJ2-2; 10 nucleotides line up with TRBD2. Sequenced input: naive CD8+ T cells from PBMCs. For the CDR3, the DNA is TGTGCCAGCAGCTCTGATCCGGCGGAGAAGCGGGAGGGCACCGGGGAGCTGTTTTTT. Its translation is CASSSDPAEKREGTGELFF.